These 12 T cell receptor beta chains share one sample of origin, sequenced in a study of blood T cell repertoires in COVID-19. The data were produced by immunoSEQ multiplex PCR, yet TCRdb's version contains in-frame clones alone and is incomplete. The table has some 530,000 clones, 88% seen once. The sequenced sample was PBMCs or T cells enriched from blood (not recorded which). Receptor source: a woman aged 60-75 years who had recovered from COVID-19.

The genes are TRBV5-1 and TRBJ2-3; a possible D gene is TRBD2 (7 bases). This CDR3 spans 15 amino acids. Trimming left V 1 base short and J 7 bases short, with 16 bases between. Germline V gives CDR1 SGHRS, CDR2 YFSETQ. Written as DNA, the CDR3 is TGCGCCAGCAGCTTGTCGGGGGGCTTCGAATATACGCAGTATTTT. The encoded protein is CASSLSGGFEYTQYF.

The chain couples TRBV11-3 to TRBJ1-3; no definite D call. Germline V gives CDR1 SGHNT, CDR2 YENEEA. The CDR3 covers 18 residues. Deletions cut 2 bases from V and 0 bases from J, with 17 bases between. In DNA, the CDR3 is TGTGCCAGCAGCTTACTGTTCGGTGCTACAGTCTCTGGAAACACCATATATTTT. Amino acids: CASSLLFGATVSGNTIYF.

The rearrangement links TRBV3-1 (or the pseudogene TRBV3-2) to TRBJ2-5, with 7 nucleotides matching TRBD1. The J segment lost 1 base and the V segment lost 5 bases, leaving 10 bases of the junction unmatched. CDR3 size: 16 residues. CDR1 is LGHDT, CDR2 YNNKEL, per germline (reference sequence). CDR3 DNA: TGTGCCAGCAGCTCAACCGGGACAGCCTTCCAAGAGACCCAGTACTTC. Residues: CASSSTGTAFQETQYF.

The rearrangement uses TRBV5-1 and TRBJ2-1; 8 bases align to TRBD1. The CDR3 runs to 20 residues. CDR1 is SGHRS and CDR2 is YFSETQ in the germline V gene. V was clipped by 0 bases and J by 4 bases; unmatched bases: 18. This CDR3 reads CASSLGSWRDRLVTYNEQFF. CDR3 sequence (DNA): TGCGCCAGCAGCTTGGGTTCGTGGAGGGACAGGTTGGTGACTTACAATGAGCAGTTCTTC.

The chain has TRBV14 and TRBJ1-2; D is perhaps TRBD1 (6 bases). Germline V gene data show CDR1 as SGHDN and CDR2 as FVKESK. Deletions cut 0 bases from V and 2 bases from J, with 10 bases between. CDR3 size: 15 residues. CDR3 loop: CASSQEGDINYGYTF. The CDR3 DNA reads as TGTGCCAGCAGCCAAGAGGGGGACATAAACTATGGCTACACCTTC.

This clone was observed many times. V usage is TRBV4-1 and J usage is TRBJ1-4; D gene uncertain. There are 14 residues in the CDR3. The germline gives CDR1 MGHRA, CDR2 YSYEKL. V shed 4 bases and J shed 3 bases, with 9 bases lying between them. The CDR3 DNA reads TGCGCCAGCAGCCGTGGCAGGTCTAATGAAAAACTGTTTTTT. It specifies CASSRGRSNEKLFF.

The CDR3, as DNA: TGTGCCAGCAGCAAAGCGGGCCAAATCCAGAGCAATCAGCCCCAGCATTTT. Translation: CASSKAGQIQSNQPQHF. The rearrangement links TRBV21-1 to TRBJ1-5; the table's D gene call, TRBD1, was not cross checked with the DNA. TRBV21-1 is tagged as a pseudogene. This CDR3 has 17 amino acids.

The CDR3 protein is CASSLISGRQPQHF. CDR3 in DNA: TGTGCCAGCAGTTTAATTTCGGGGAGACAGCCCCAGCATTTT. The genes are TRBV27 and TRBJ1-5; D not certain. This CDR3 has 14 residues. Germline V lookup: CDR1 MNHEY, CDR2 SMNVEV (reference sequence). Trimming pared 2 bases from V and 7 bases from J, leaving 12 bases between.

CDR3 amino acids: CASSIDVTDGSSGNTIYF. CDR3 nucleotides: TGTGCCAGTAGTATAGATGTAACGGACGGGAGCTCTGGAAACACCATATATTTT. This chain links TRBV19 with TRBJ1-3, with no clear D. CDR3 size: 18 residues. The V end lost 0 bases, the J end lost 0 bases, and 15 bases lay between the germline ends. Germline values: CDR1 LNHDA, CDR2 SQIVND (reference sequence).

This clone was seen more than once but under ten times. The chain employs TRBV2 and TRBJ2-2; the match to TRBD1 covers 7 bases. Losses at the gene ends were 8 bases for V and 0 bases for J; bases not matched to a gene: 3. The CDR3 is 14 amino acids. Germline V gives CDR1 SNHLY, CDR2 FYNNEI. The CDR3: CASQGQPNTGELFF. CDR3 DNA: TGTGCCAGCCAGGGACAGCCGAACACCGGGGAGCTGTTTTTT.

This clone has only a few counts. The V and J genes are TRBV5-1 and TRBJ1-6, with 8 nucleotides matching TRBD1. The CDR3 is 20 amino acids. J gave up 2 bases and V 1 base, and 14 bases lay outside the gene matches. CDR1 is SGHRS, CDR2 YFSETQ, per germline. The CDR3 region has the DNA TGCGCCAGCAGCTTGTCCCGACAGGGGCCGGATGGAACCTATAATTCACCCCTCCACTTT. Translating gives CASSLSRQGPDGTYNSPLHF.

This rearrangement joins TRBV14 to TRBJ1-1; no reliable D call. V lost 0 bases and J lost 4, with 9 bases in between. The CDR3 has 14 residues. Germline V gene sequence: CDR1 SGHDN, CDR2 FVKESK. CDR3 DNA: TGTGCCAGCAGCCAAGAGGTCTCGGGCACTGAAGCTTTCTTT. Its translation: CASSQEVSGTEAFF.